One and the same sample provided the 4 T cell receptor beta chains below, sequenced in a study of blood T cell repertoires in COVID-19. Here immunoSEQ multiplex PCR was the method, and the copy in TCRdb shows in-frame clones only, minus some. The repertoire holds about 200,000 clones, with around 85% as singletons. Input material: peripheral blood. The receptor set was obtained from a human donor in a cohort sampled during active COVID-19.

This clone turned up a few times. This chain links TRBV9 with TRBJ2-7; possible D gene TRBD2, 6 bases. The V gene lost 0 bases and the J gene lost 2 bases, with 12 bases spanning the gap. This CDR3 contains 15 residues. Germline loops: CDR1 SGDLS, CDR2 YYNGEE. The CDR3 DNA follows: TGTGCCAGCAGCGTAGAAGGAGCGGGCCCCTACGAGCAGTACTTC. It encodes CASSVEGAGPYEQYF.

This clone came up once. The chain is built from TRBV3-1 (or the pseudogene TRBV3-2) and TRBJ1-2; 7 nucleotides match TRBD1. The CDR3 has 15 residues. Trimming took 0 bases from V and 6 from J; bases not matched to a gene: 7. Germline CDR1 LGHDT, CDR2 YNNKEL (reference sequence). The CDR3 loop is CASSQDETGWDGYTF. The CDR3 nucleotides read TGTGCCAGCAGCCAAGATGAGACAGGGTGGGATGGCTACACCTTC.

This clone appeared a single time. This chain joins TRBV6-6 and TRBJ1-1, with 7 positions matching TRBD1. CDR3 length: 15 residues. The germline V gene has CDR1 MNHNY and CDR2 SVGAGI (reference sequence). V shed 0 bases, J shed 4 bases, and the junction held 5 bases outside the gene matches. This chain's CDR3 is CASSYSRDRSTEAFF. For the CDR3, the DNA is TGTGCCAGCAGTTACTCGAGGGACAGATCCACTGAAGCTTTCTTT.

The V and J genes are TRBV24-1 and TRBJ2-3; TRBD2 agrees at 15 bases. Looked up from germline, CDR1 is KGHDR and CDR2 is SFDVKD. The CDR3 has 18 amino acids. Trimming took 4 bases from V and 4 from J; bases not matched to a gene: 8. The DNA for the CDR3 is TGTGCCACCAGTGACCGGACTAGCGGGAGGGTTTCGGCAGATACGCAGTATTTT. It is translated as CATSDRTSGRVSADTQYF.